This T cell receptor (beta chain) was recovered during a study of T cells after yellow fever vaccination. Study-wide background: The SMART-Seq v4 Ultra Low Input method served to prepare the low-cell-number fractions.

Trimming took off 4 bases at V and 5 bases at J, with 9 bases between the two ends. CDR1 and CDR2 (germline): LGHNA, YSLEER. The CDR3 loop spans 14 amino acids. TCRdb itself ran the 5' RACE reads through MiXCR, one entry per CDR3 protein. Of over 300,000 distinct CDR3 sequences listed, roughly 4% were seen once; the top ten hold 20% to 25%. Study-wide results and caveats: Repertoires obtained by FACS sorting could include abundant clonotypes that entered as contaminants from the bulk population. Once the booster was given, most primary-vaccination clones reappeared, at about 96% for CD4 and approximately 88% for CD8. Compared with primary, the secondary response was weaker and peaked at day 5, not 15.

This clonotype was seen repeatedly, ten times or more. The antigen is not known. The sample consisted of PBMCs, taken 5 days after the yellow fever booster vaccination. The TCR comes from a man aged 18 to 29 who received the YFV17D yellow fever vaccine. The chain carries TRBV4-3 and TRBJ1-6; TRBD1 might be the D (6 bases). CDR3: CASSLDSHNSPLHF. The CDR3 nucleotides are TGCGCCAGCAGCCTGGACAGCCATAATTCACCCCTCCACTTT.